What follows describes a single T cell receptor beta chain. What it binds is not known. These data come from a study of a mutant IDH1 vaccine in newly diagnosed glioma. V gave up 3 bases and J gave up 2 bases, with 14 bases separating them. Germline V gives CDR1 MNHEY, CDR2 SVGAGI. The CDR3 contains 15 residues. The time point denotes: week 47, end of study. A single vaccine dose contained 300 ug of mutant IDH1 20-mer peptide, and topical imiquimod was used with it. The data were produced by immunoSEQ multiplex PCR, yet TCRdb's version contains in-frame clones alone and is incomplete. The repertoire holds just over 60,000 clones, with roughly four fifths as singletons.

The input for sequencing was PBMCs, taken from a glioma patient whose treatment included an IDH1 peptide vaccine. The receptor was derived from a man under 40 with glioma. The rearrangement uses TRBV6-5 and TRBJ2-7, with D possibly being TRBD2 (6 bases). This chain's CDR3 is CASSYVGGATYEQYF. The DNA for the CDR3 is TGTGCCAGCAGTTATGTCGGAGGGGCCACCTACGAGCAGTACTTC.